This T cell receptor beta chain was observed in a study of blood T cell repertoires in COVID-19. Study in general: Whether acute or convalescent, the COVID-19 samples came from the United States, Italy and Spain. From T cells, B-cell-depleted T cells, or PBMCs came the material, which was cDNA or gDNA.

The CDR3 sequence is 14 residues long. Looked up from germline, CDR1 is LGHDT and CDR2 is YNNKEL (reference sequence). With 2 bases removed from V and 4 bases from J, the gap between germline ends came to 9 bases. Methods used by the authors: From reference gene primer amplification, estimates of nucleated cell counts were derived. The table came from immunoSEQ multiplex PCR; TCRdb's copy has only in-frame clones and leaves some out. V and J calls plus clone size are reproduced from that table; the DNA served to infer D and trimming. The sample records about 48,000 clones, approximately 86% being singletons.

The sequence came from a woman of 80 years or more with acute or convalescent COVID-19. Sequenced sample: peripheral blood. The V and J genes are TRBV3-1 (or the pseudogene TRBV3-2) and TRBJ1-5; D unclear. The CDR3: CASSQSSGNQPQHF. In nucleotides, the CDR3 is TGTGCCAGCAGCCAATCCTCCGGGAATCAGCCCCAGCATTTT.